The 18 T cell receptor beta chains listed next were all sequenced from one sample in a study of cytomegalovirus exposure and HLA in healthy donors (dated by TCRdb to the late 2010s). The library was prepared using the immunoSEQ multiplex PCR assay. A mixture of 60 forward primers for TCR Vbeta segments and 13 reverse primers for TCR Jbeta segments was used in the multiplex PCR. The table was pulled from immuneACCESS by TCRdb, which kept in-frame rearrangements only. Such tables lose some clones; where checked, under half of the loss comes from unresolved V genes, and the rest has no known cause. The sample profile shows approximately 150,000 clones; roughly 75% of them were found once. The ten largest clones take up around 2.5% of the sample. Sequenced input: PBMCs. These receptors were collected from a female donor in good health and CMV-seronegative.

This clone was found a few times. V gene TRBV6-5 combines with J gene TRBJ2-3; D perhaps matches TRBD2 (5 bases). This CDR3 is built from 15 residues. Trimming stripped 3 bases from V and 0 bases from J, with 10 bases between. CDR1 is MNHEY, CDR2 SVGAGI, per germline. Written as DNA, the CDR3 is TGTGCCAGCAGTTATATGGGCGGGAGCACAGATACGCAGTATTTT. Translation: CASSYMGGSTDTQYF.

This chain links TRBV4-3 with TRBJ1-2; 8 bases map to TRBD1. CDR3 length: 16 amino acids. Unmatched junction bases numbered 16, after V lost 0 bases and J lost 13 bases. Germline CDR1 LGHNA, CDR2 YSLEER. Here the CDR3 DNA reads TGCGCCAGCAGCCAAGAGGGATTCGACAGGGGCGCGAGTTGCACCTTC. Residues: CASSQEGFDRGASCTF.

This clone was picked up one time. The chain recombines TRBV6-5 with TRBJ2-7; TRBD2 agrees at 10 bases. Germline V gene lookup returns CDR1 MNHEY and CDR2 SVGAGI. Trimming took 7 bases from V and 0 from J; bases not matched to a gene: 6. The CDR3 totals 15 residues. The CDR3 reads CASTYRTSGSYEQYF. CDR3 coding DNA: TGTGCCAGCACCTATAGGACTAGCGGCTCCTACGAGCAGTACTTC.

This clone came up a few times. The chain uses TRBV5-1 and TRBJ1-6, with 7 bases lining up with TRBD1. V shed 2 bases, J shed 6 bases, and the junction held 2 bases outside the gene matches. This CDR3 has 14 residues. Germline V gene lookup returns CDR1 SGHRS and CDR2 YFSETQ. CDR3 in DNA: TGCGCCAGCAGCTTCGGGGACAGTAATTCACCCCTCCACTTT. Translated, it gives CASSFGDSNSPLHF. Full variable domain (rest looked up from reference TRBV5-1 and TRBJ1-6): KAGVTQTPRYLIKTRGQQVTLSCSPISGHRSVSWYQQTPGQGLQFLFEYFSETQRNKGNFPGRFSGRQFSNSRSEMNVSTLELGDSALYLCASSFGDSNSPLHFGNGTRLTVT.

The chain joins TRBV5-6 to TRBJ1-1; D gene unclear. V lost 3 bases, J lost 2 bases, and 8 bases lay in between. The CDR3 length is 13 residues. Germline lookup yields CDR1 SGHDT and CDR2 YYEEEE. The CDR3 sequence: CASSSTRNTEAFF. The CDR3 coding sequence is TGTGCCAGCAGCTCGACTAGAAACACTGAAGCTTTCTTT.

The genes are TRBV9 and TRBJ1-3; D possibly corresponds to TRBD1 (5 bases). Deletions cut 3 bases from V and 0 bases from J, with 16 bases between. CDR1 and CDR2 (germline): SGDLS, YYNGEE. This CDR3 spans 17 amino acids. CDR3 in amino acids: CASSAQLQASSGNTIYF. The CDR3 DNA reads TGTGCCAGCAGCGCACAGTTACAGGCCTCCTCTGGAAACACCATATATTTT.

The V call is TRBV30, the J call TRBJ2-7; a possible D gene is TRBD2 (6 bases). The V gene lost 0 bases and the J gene lost 6 bases, with 12 bases spanning the gap. The germline gives CDR1 GTSNPN, CDR2 SVGIG (reference sequence). CDR3 length equals 13 residues. The CDR3 nucleotides read TGTGCCTGGAGTGTAGGGGACTGGGGCGAGCAGTACTTC. Translating gives CAWSVGDWGEQYF.

This clone was picked up a small number of times. This chain links TRBV5-1 with TRBJ1-4; D possibly corresponds to TRBD1 (6 bases). In germline, CDR1 is SGHRS, CDR2 YFSETQ. CDR3 size: 15 residues. The V end lost 3 bases, the J end lost 5 bases, and 14 bases lay between the germline ends. CDR3 in DNA: TGCGCCAGCAGCTCCTCCATGAGGGGGAATGAAAAACTGTTTTTT. Translated, it gives CASSSSMRGNEKLFF.

V usage is TRBV5-4 and J usage is TRBJ2-1, with a possible D match to TRBD2 (6 bases). This CDR3 spans 12 amino acids. Germline-derived CDR1 and CDR2 are SGHNT and YYREEE (reference sequence). Trimming removed 0 bases from V and 10 bases from J, with 8 bases in between. The CDR3 DNA is TGTGCCAGCAGCTTGGCGGGGGTCGAGCAGTTCTTC. Its protein is CASSLAGVEQFF.

The genes are TRBV27 and TRBJ1-2, with D tentatively TRBD1 (6 bases). The CDR3 loop spans 14 amino acids. Germline CDR1 MNHEY, CDR2 SMNVEV (reference sequence). V gave up 6 bases and J gave up 8 bases, with 19 bases separating them. For the CDR3, the DNA is TGTGCCAGCAGGCCTACAGGGTATACGACGGGCTACACCTTC. This translates into CASRPTGYTTGYTF.

The V gene is TRBV19, the J gene TRBJ2-7; 8 nucleotides align to TRBD1. Germline-derived CDR1 and CDR2 are LNHDA and SQIVND (reference sequence). V trimming: 7 bases; J trimming: 0 bases; junction bases outside the gene matches: 8. The CDR3 length is 15 residues. This chain's CDR3 is CASKPDRGASYEQYF. The CDR3 DNA is TGTGCCAGTAAGCCCGACAGGGGAGCCTCCTACGAGCAGTACTTC.

The chain carries TRBV19 and TRBJ1-2; D may be TRBD1 (6 bases). Germline V gene lookup returns CDR1 LNHDA and CDR2 SQIVND (reference sequence). The CDR3 has 15 residues. V was trimmed by 3 bases and J by 4 bases, leaving 15 bases between them. CDR3 sequence (DNA): TGTGCCAGTAGTATTACAACAGGGCCCAGCTATGGCTACACCTTC. Amino acid sequence: CASSITTGPSYGYTF. Based on the CDR3 plus reference TRBV19 and TRBJ1-2, the full variable domain is DGGITQSPKYLFRKEGQNVTLSCEQNLNHDAMYWYRQDPGQGLRLIYYSQIVNDFQKGDIAEGYSVSREKKESFPLTVTSAQKNPTAFYLCASSITTGPSYGYTFGSGTRLTVV.

V gene TRBV19 combines with J gene TRBJ2-6; no reliable D call. V was pared by 4 bases and J by 1 base, with 8 bases between. Germline V gene data show CDR1 as LNHDA and CDR2 as SQIVND (reference sequence). This CDR3 contains 15 residues. The CDR3 protein is CASSTFGSGANVLTF. Written as DNA, the CDR3 is TGTGCCAGTAGTACATTCGGGTCTGGGGCCAACGTCCTGACTTTC.

The gene calls are TRBV16 and TRBJ2-7, with 9 bases identical to TRBD1. The germline V gene encodes CDR1 KGHSY and CDR2 FQNENV. After removal of 3 bases from V and 5 bases from J, the junction contained 2 bases not matched to a gene. This CDR3 spans 13 amino acids. The CDR3: CASSQGQGNEQYF. The CDR3 coding sequence is TGTGCCAGCAGCCAGGGACAGGGCAACGAGCAGTACTTC.

This sequence joins TRBV6-6 and TRBJ1-1; D uncertain. With 8 bases removed from V and 4 bases from J, the gap between germline ends came to 14 bases. The germline V gene has CDR1 MNHNY and CDR2 SVGAGI (reference sequence). This CDR3 spans 13 amino acids. CDR3 coding DNA: TGTGCCAGCCCCTCCCGGGGAGGCACTGAAGCTTTCTTT. Amino acids: CASPSRGGTEAFF.

The V and J genes are TRBV28 and TRBJ1-5; D possibly corresponds to TRBD1 (6 bases). The germline V and J ends were trimmed by 6 bases and 4 bases, with 10 bases remaining between them. This CDR3 is built from 13 residues. CDR1 is MDHEN, CDR2 SYDVKM, per germline. Here the CDR3 reads CASRDSKNQPQHF. The CDR3 nucleotides read TGTGCCAGCAGGGACAGCAAAAATCAGCCCCAGCATTTT.

This chain uses TRBV15 with TRBJ2-6; D unclear. The V and J ends lost 0 bases and 4 bases respectively, with 13 bases between them. CDR1 is LNHNV and CDR2 is YYDKDF in the germline V gene (reference sequence). The CDR3 has 17 amino acids. The chain's CDR3 is CATSRDHGVWGANVLTF. Written as DNA, the CDR3 is TGTGCCACCAGCAGAGATCACGGAGTGTGGGGGGCCAACGTCCTGACTTTC.

This chain uses TRBV5-6 with TRBJ2-7; 9 bases are a match to TRBD2. This CDR3 spans 15 amino acids. Germline V gives CDR1 SGHDT, CDR2 YYEEEE. V shed 3 bases and J 2 bases; nucleotides not matched to a gene: 6. This CDR3 is CASSSWLAGPYEQYF. The CDR3 bases are TGTGCCAGCAGCTCTTGGCTAGCGGGACCCTACGAGCAGTACTTC. Full variable domain (outside the CDR3, taken from reference TRBV5-6 and TRBJ2-7): DAGVTQSPTHLIKTRGQQVTLRCSPKSGHDTVSWYQQALGQGPQFIFQYYEEEERQRGNFPDRFSGHQFPNYSSELNVNALLLGDSALYLCASSSWLAGPYEQYFGPGTRLTVT.